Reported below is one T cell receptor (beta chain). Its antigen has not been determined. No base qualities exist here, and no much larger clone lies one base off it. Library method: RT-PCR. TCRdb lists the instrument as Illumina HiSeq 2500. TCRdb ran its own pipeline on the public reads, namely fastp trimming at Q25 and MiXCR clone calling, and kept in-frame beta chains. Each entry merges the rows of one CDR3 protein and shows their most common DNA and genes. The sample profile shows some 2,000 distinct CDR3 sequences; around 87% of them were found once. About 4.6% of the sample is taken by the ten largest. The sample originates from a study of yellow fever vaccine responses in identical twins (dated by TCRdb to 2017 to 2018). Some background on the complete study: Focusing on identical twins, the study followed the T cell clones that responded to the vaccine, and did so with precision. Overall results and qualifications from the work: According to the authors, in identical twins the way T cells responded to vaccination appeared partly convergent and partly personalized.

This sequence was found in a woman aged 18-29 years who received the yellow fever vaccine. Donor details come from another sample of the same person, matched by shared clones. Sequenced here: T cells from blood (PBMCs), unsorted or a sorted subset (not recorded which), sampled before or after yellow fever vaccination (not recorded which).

The DNA sequence is TGCAGTGCCGACCGAAGGGAGGAGCAGTACTTC. This sequence encodes CSADRREEQYF. This chain is built from TRBV20-1 and TRBJ2-7; TRBD2 is possibly the D segment (5 matching bases). The CDR3 contains 11 residues, cysteine and phenylalanine counted. Only the CDR3 part of the read is kept: 33 bases, read in frame from the first base. CDR1 is given as DFQATT and CDR2 as SNEGSKA, both from the germline V gene (reference sequence). The junction shows trimming of 6 bases on V and 7 bases on J, plus 13 bases between the germline ends.